These T cell receptor beta chains were read from a single sample in a study of a mutant IDH1 vaccine in newly diagnosed glioma. These receptors are not linked to any known antigen. Profiled with immunoSEQ multiplex PCR; TCRdb holds only in-frame clones, not every one. The sample lists around 130,000 clones; roughly 75% were seen once. This specimen was PBMCs, taken from a glioma patient whose treatment included an IDH1 peptide vaccine. These receptor sequences come from a middle-aged man with glioma. Both conserved end residues are part of each CDR3. The order of the fields is D gene, clone size, J gene, V gene, CDR3 DNA, CDR3 protein. The D gene is left open where the match is weak. Size is stated for part of the rows, as once, few or many counts, or as a class when the clone is expanded.

NA | NA | TRBJ1-1 | TRBV6-4 | TGTGCCAGCAGTGCAGGGAGAGACACTGAAGCTTTCTTT | CASSAGRDTEAFF
NA | NA | TRBJ2-3 | TRBV9 | TGTGCCAGCAGCCCCCACAGGGTTTCGGATACGCAGTATTTT | CASSPHRVSDTQYF
TRBD2 | NA | TRBJ2-7 | TRBV4-2 | TGTGCCAGCAGCCAAACTGGAGGACTAGCGGGAATGTACGAGCAGTACTTC | CASSQTGGLAGMYEQYF
NA | once | TRBJ1-1 | TRBV5-4 | TGTGCCAGCAGCTTGCCCGGGACCGGGCCGTTGGGCACTGAAGCTTTCTTT | CASSLPGTGPLGTEAFF
NA | NA | TRBJ2-7 | TRBV27 | TGTGCCAGCAGCCCAGATGGGTACGAGCAGTACTTC | CASSPDGYEQYF
NA | NA | TRBJ2-3 | TRBV27 | TGTGCCAGCAGTTTAAGGCAGCAGGCAGATACGCAGTATTTT | CASSLRQQADTQYF
TRBD2 | NA | TRBJ2-3 | TRBV7-2 | TGTGCCAGCACCCTAACTAGCGGTCCCACAGATACGCAGTATTTT | CASTLTSGPTDTQYF
TRBD2 | NA | TRBJ2-7 | TRBV7-2 | TGTGCCAGCAGCTGGACTAGCGGGAGCCCCAACGAGCAGTACTTC | CASSWTSGSPNEQYF
NA | NA | TRBJ1-1 | TRBV6-5 | TGTGCCAGCAGTTACAGCAACACTGAAGCTTTCTTT | CASSYSNTEAFF
NA | NA | TRBJ1-1 | TRBV15 | TGTGCCACCAGCAGAGAGGGCGGGTTGAACACTGAAGCTTTCTTT | CATSREGGLNTEAFF
NA | NA | TRBJ1-1 | TRBV7-2 | TGTGCCAGCAGCTTAGAGGTTAGCACTGAAGCTTTCTTT | CASSLEVSTEAFF
NA | NA | TRBJ1-1 | TRBV5-1 | TGCGCCAGCAGCTTAGGATCTGCAGCCACTCAATCCCAAGCTTTCTTT | CASSLGSAATQSQAFF
TRBD1 | NA | TRBJ2-7 | TRBV6-5 | TGTGCCAGCAGTTACGGACCGGGACAGGGGTACGAGCAGTACTTC | CASSYGPGQGYEQYF
NA | NA | TRBJ1-3 | TRBV7-9 | TGTGCCAGCAGCTTGGGAGGTGGAAACACCATATATTTT | CASSLGGGNTIYF
NA | once | TRBJ1-3 | TRBV7-3 | TGTGCCAGCAGCTTATCAAGTTACGGAAACACCATATATTTT | CASSLSSYGNTIYF
TRBD2 | NA | TRBJ2-3 | TRBV28 | TGTGCCAGCAGTCCCGGGGGGGGTAGAGATACGCAGTATTTT | CASSPGGGRDTQYF
NA | NA | TRBJ1-3 | TRBV29-1 | TGCAGCGTTTCGGCAGCGGGAGGAAACACCATATATTTT | CSVSAAGGNTIYF
NA | NA | TRBJ2-5 | TRBV27 | TGTGCCAGCAGTACCTCAGGGGGGGGACCCCAGTACTTC | CASSTSGGGPQYF
NA | NA | TRBJ2-7 | TRBV5-8 | TGTGCCAGCAGCCCGCGTACCTACGAGCAGTACTTC | CASSPRTYEQYF
NA | NA | TRBJ2-7 | TRBV25-1 | TGTGCCAGCAGTGAATCAGAGCTCTCCGAGCAGTACTTC | CASSESELSEQYF
TRBD2 | NA | TRBJ2-1 | TRBV5-1 | TGCGCCAGCAGCTTGGGTCTTAGCGGGAGGGCCGTGGATGAGCAGTTCTTC | CASSLGLSGRAVDEQFF
TRBD2 | NA | TRBJ2-3 | TRBV30 | TGTGCCTGGAGCGGGACTAGCGGGGGGGGTACGCAGTATTTT | CAWSGTSGGGTQYF
TRBD2 | once | TRBJ2-7 | TRBV6-6 | TGTGCCAGCAGGAACAGAGGACTAGGGGCCTACGAGCAGTACTTC | CASRNRGLGAYEQYF
TRBD1 | few | TRBJ1-1 | TRBV19 | TGTGCCAGTAGAACCCTTCGGGGACAGGGGATGAACACTGAAGCTTTCTTT | CASRTLRGQGMNTEAFF
NA | NA | TRBJ2-5 | TRBV4-2 | TGTGCCAGCAGCCCCGAAGTGGGCAGGGCGTTAATCGCCCAGTACTTC | CASSPEVGRALIAQYF
NA | NA | TRBJ2-3 | TRBV30 | TGTGCCTGGAGTGTACTGGAGTCCCTTTTGGTTGATACGCAGTATTTT | CAWSVLESLLVDTQYF
NA | NA | TRBJ2-7 | TRBV7-2 | TGTGCCAGCAGCTTAACTGCGGGGAGGTACGAGCAGTACTTC | CASSLTAGRYEQYF
TRBD1 | once | TRBJ2-7 | TRBV7-8 | TGTGCCAGCAGCTTGCAAGGACAGGTTCGGGCTGAGCAGTACTTC | CASSLQGQVRAEQYF
NA | NA | TRBJ1-1 | TRBV6-1 | TGTGCCGTCGAGGCGGGGTTCACTGAAGCTTTCTTT | CAVEAGFTEAFF
TRBD2 | NA | TRBJ2-7 | TRBV27 | TGTGCCAGCAGCCGAAGACAGGTTACTAGCGGGTTCCCCTACGAGCAGTACTTC | CASSRRQVTSGFPYEQYF
NA | few | TRBJ1-1 | TRBV27 | TGTGCCAGCAGTCCCAGGGCGGTCACTGAAGCTTTCTTT | CASSPRAVTEAFF
NA | NA | TRBJ2-7 | TRBV19 | TGTGCCAGTAGTCAGGGGGAGGCCAGATTCTACGAGCAGTACTTC | CASSQGEARFYEQYF
TRBD1 | NA | TRBJ2-7 | TRBV5-1 | TGCGCCAGCAGCACGGGACAGCTATACGAGCAGTACTTC | CASSTGQLYEQYF
NA | NA | TRBJ2-7 | TRBV21-1 | TGTGCCAGCAGCAAAGCTTCCGGCTCCTACGAGCAGTACTTC | CASSKASGSYEQYF
NA | NA | TRBJ2-3 | TRBV4-3 | TGCGCCAGCAGCCAAGCAATAGCGCGTTCTCAATCTAGCACAGATACGCAGTATTTT | CASSQAIARSQSSTDTQYF
NA | NA | TRBJ2-3 | TRBV7-7 | TGTGCTAGCAGCGCTACCCGGACGACAGATACGCAGTATTTT | CASSATRTTDTQYF
NA | few | TRBJ2-2 | TRBV7-2 | TGTGCCAGCAGCTCAGCCCCGGGGGCCTGGAACACCGGGGAGCTGTTTTTT | CASSSAPGAWNTGELFF
TRBD1 | NA | TRBJ1-3 | TRBV30 | TGTGCTGAATCGGGGACAGACTCTGGAAACACCATATATTTT | CAESGTDSGNTIYF
TRBD1 | once | TRBJ2-7 | TRBV11-2 | TGTGCCAGCAGCTCCGGGCGGGACAGGGGGGCCTACGAGCAGTACTTC | CASSSGRDRGAYEQYF
NA | NA | TRBJ2-7 | TRBV19 | TGTGCCAGTAGTCTCCGGAGCGGGACACGCTCCTACGAGCAGTACTTC | CASSLRSGTRSYEQYF
TRBD2 | NA | TRBJ2-1 | TRBV5-4 | TGTGCCAGCAGCGGCGGGACTAGCGGGAACAATGAGCAGTTCTTC | CASSGGTSGNNEQFF
NA | NA | TRBJ2-5 | TRBV29-1 | TGCAGCGTTGAAGTTATCTCTATGGCGGCCCAGTACTTC | CSVEVISMAAQYF
NA | NA | TRBJ2-7 | TRBV5-4 | TGTGCCAGCAGCTATTTGGCGACCAGGTGGGATTCCTACGAGCAGTACTTC | CASSYLATRWDSYEQYF
NA | NA | TRBJ2-7 | TRBV4-3 | TGCGCCAGCAGCCACTCTACAGGGACCTCCTACGAGCAGTACTTC | CASSHSTGTSYEQYF
TRBD1 | NA | TRBJ1-5 | TRBV15 | TGTGCCACCAGCAGCGACAGGGCGGCTCAGCCCCAGCATTTT | CATSSDRAAQPQHF
NA | few | TRBJ1-1 | TRBV27 | TGTGCCAGCAGTTCAGTTTGGGACACTGAAGCTTTCTTT | CASSSVWDTEAFF
TRBD2 | NA | TRBJ2-2 | TRBV7-9 | TGTGCCAGCAGCCTCCGACTAGCGGGAGAGGACGGGGAGCTGTTTTTT | CASSLRLAGEDGELFF
NA | NA | TRBJ2-1 | TRBV4-3 | TGCGCCAGCAGTTACCGGGCCGACAATGAGCAGTTCTTC | CASSYRADNEQFF
NA | NA | TRBJ2-7 | TRBV5-1 | TGCGCCAGCAGCTTGGCTCTAGCTAATACCGTCTACGAGCAGTACTTC | CASSLALANTVYEQYF
NA | NA | TRBJ2-7 | TRBV7-2 | TGTGCCAGCAGCTTGAGTCTAGCTCCCGAGCAGTACTTC | CASSLSLAPEQYF
NA | NA | TRBJ2-2 | TRBV10-3 | TGTGCCATCAGTGAGCTTGGAGGGGGCGAGGCCGGGGAGCTGTTTTTT | CAISELGGGEAGELFF
NA | NA | TRBJ1-4 | TRBV6-5 | TGTGCCAGCAGTAACCAGAGGGCTGGGGAAAAACTGTTTTTT | CASSNQRAGEKLFF
NA | once | TRBJ2-1 | TRBV6-1 | TGTGCCAGCAGTGCGGTTTTCTCGGACGGGGAGCAGTTCTTC | CASSAVFSDGEQFF
NA | NA | TRBJ2-5 | TRBV9 | TGTGCCAGCAGCGTAGTAGGGGAGACCCAGTACTTC | CASSVVGETQYF
NA | NA | TRBJ2-2 | TRBV21-1 | TGTGCCAGCAGCAAAGGCTGTCGGGGGCCCAACACCGGGGAGCTGTTTTTT | CASSKGCRGPNTGELFF
TRBD2 | NA | TRBJ2-5 | TRBV9 | TGTGCCAGCAGCGTAGCGGGAGGAAAGCGGGAGACCCAGTACTTC | CASSVAGGKRETQYF
NA | few | TRBJ1-5 | TRBV7-2 | TGTGCCAGCAGCTTGGTCGCTAATCAGCCCCAGCATTTT | CASSLVANQPQHF
NA | NA | TRBJ1-5 | TRBV7-2 | TGTGCCAGCAGCTTAGGAGGGTTAGTGAATCAGCCCCAGCATTTT | CASSLGGLVNQPQHF
TRBD1 | NA | TRBJ2-7 | TRBV2 | TGTGCCAGCAGTGAAGCGGCGGACAGGGGTTGGGTGCAGTACTTC | CASSEAADRGWVQYF
NA | NA | TRBJ2-1 | TRBV4-3 | TGCGCCAGCAGCCAAGATAGGTGGAATGAGCAGTTCTTC | CASSQDRWNEQFF